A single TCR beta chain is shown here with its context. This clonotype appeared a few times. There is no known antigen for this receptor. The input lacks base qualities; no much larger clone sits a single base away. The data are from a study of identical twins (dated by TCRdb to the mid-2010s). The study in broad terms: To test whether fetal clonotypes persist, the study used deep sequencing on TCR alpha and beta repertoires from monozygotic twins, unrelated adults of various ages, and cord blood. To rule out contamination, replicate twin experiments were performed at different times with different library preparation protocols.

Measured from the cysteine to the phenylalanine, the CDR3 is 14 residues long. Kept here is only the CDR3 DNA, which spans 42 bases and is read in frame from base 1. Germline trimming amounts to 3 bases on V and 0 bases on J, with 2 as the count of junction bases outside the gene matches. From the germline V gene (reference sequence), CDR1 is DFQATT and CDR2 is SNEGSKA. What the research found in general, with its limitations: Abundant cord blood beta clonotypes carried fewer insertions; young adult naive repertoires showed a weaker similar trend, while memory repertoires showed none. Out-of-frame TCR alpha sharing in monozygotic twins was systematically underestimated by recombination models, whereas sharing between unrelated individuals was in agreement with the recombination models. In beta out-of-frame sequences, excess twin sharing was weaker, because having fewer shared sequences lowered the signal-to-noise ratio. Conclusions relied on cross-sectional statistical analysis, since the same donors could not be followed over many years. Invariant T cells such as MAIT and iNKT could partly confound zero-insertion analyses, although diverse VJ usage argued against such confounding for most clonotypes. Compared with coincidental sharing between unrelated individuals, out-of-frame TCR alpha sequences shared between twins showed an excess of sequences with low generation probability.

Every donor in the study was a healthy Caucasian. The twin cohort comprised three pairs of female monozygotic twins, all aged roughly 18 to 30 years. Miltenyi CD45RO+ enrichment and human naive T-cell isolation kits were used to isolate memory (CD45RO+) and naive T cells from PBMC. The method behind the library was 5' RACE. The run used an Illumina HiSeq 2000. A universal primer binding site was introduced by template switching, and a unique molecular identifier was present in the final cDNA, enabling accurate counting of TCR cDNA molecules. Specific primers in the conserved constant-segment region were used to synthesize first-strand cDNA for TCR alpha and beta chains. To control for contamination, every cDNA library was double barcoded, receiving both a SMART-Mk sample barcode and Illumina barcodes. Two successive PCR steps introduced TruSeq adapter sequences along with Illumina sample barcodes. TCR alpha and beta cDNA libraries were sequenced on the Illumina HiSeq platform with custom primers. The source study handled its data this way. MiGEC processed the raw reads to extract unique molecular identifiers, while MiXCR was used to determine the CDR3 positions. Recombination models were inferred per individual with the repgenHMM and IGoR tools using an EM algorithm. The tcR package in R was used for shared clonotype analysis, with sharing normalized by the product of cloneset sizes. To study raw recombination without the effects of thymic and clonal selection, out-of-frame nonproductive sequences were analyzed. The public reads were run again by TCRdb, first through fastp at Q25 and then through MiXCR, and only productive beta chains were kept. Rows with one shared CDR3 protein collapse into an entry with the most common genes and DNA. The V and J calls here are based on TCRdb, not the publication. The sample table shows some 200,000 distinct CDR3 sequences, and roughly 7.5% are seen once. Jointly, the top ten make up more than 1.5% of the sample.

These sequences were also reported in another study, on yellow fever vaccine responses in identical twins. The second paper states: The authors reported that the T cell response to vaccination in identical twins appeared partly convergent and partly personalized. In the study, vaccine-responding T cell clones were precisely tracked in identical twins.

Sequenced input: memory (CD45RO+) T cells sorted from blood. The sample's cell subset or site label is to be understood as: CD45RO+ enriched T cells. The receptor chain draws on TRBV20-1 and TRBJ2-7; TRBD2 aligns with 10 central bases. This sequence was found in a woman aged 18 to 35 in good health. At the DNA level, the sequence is TGCAGTGCTAGTAGCGGGGGGCGCTCCTACGAGCAGTACTTC. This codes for CSASSGGRSYEQYF.